The clone carrying this TCR beta chain has more than one count but fewer than ten. What it binds is not known. The data stem from a study of beta chain features in type 1 diabetes. Study results and limitations: People with Type 1 diabetes carried modestly yet significantly shorter TCRB CDR3s in all four CD4+ subsets.

The entirety of the isolated RNA underwent reverse transcription, so expressed TCRB transcripts were sequenced. Clones were sequenced by immunoSEQ multiplex PCR, and TCRdb holds only the in-frame ones, with some missing. The sample has around 150,000 clones, around 8.3% seen once. The sequenced sample consisted of central memory CD4+ T cells from blood. The TCR sequence derives from a woman between 18 and 29 years old with type 1 diabetes.

The CDR3 bases are TGTGCCAGCACTATAGGGACAGGTGTATCCTACGAGCAGTACTTC. Translation gives CASTIGTGVSYEQYF. The rearrangement joins TRBV6-6 to TRBJ2-7; the match to TRBD1 covers 8 bases. Per germline, CDR1 MNHNY and CDR2 SVGAGI (reference sequence). The CDR3 totals 15 residues. J lost 1 base, V lost 7 bases, and 9 bases had no gene match.